A selection of T cell receptor beta chains follows, all from one sample in a study of T-cell reconstitution after alpha-beta-depleted transplantation in children. TCRdb called the PCR reads again in MiXCR, with one record for every CDR3 protein. Of around 450,000 distinct CDR3 sequences listed, about a sixth are singletons. Source: PBMCs, mostly from graft donor cells, taken 360 days after TCRalphabeta/CD19-depleted stem cell transplant. These receptors all stem from a boy in the first two years of life who had a stem cell transplant for Wiskott-Aldrich syndrome, so the T cells may come from the graft donor. Each CDR3 is given without its conserved first and last residue.

V gene: TRBV2; CDR3 protein: ASSRGQVSTGELF
V gene: TRBV7-9; CDR3 protein: ASSQPPGQGANYGYT
V gene: TRBV27; CDR3 protein: ASRTSGRMVLY
V gene: TRBV20-1; CDR3 protein: SASQVYEQY
V gene: TRBV4-3; CDR3 protein: ASSQERGLDDYNEQF
V gene: TRBV10-3; CDR3 protein: AISESGGGELF
V gene: TRBV23-1; CDR3 protein: ASSADTEAF
V gene: TRBV20-1; CDR3 protein: SASRAGLEADTQY
V gene: TRBV4-1; CDR3 protein: ASSQDLGQRTEQY
V gene: TRBV15; CDR3 protein: ATSRDPQTGGDTQY
V gene: TRBV5-1; CDR3 protein: ASSGSTDTQY
V gene: TRBV2; CDR3 protein: ATRDNLYNEQF
V gene: TRBV7-2; CDR3 protein: ASSRSGRPRETQY